The rows below give T cell receptor beta chains drawn from one sample of a study of cytomegalovirus exposure and HLA in healthy donors. Sequencing was performed with immunoSEQ multiplex PCR; in TCRdb, only in-frame clones are kept and a portion is missing. The sample contains roughly 260,000 clones, about four fifths of which appear only once. The specimen was PBMCs. The receptors shown here come from a woman in her 40s in good health and CMV-seropositive. The CDR3 runs from the conserved cysteine through the conserved F or W. Each record gives: D gene, clone size, V gene, J gene, CDR3 DNA, CDR3 protein. D genes are given only for firm matches. Clone size is not always given. Where it is, it says once, few, many or a class for expanded clones.

>NA|few|TRBV30|TRBJ2-5
TGTGCCTGGAGTCCTAGCGTTGAGACCCAGTACTTC
CAWSPSVETQYF
>TRBD2|NA|TRBV28|TRBJ2-1
TGTGCCAGCAGTTTAGGACTAGCGGGAGGCTCCATCTACAATGAGCAGTTCTTC
CASSLGLAGGSIYNEQFF
>NA|NA|TRBV28|TRBJ2-5
TGTGCCAGCAGCTCCAGGCAGGGTATGGTAATCCAAGAGACCCAGTACTTC
CASSSRQGMVIQETQYF
>NA|NA|TRBV4-2|TRBJ2-7
TGTGCCAGCAGCCAAGGACCCGGGACACCGCAAGACGAGCAGTACTTC
CASSQGPGTPQDEQYF
>NA|once|TRBV2|TRBJ1-1
TGTGCCAGCACCAGGAAGGAGGACGAGAACACTGAAGCTTTCTTT
CASTRKEDENTEAFF
>NA|NA|TRBV29-1|TRBJ1-1
TGCAGCGTCCCTCACAGGGACACTGAAGCTTTCTTT
CSVPHRDTEAFF
>TRBD1|NA|TRBV19|TRBJ1-5
TGTGCCAGTAGTGAGTGGACAGGGGGCAATCAGCCCCAGCATTTT
CASSEWTGGNQPQHF
>NA|NA|TRBV5-3|TRBJ2-2
TGTGCCAGAAGCTTGGCCGGCTGCGGGATAAGGATCGGGGAGCTGTTTTTT
CARSLAGCGIRIGELFF
>NA|NA|TRBV5-1|TRBJ2-3
TGCGCCAGCAGCTTGGTCCAGGGCACAGATACGCAGTATTTT
CASSLVQGTDTQYF
>TRBD2|NA|TRBV28|TRBJ2-7
TGTGCCAGCAGTTTCGGGAGGTACGAGCAGTACTTC
CASSFGRYEQYF
>NA|NA|TRBV4-2|TRBJ1-5
TGTGCCAGCAGCCATTCAAGCGGAGGGCAGCCCCAGCATTTT
CASSHSSGGQPQHF
>NA|NA|TRBV7-2|TRBJ2-5
TGTGCCAGCAGCTCACCCCCCAGGGTCCAAGAGACCCAGTACTTC
CASSSPPRVQETQYF
>NA|NA|TRBV7-2|TRBJ1-4
TGTGCCAGCAGCTTAGGGGCTAGCTCCTCGGGTAATGAAAAACTGTTTTTT
CASSLGASSSGNEKLFF
>NA|once|TRBV5-6|TRBJ2-7
TGTGCCAGCAGCTTGCCGGCGGCGTACGAGCAGTACTTC
CASSLPAAYEQYF
>TRBD2|NA|TRBV4-2|TRBJ2-1
TGTGCCAGCAGCGAAGGACTAGCGGGGAACAATGAGCAGTTCTTC
CASSEGLAGNNEQFF
>TRBD1|once|TRBV18|TRBJ1-2
TGTGCCAGCTCGCTACCGACGACAGGGAACTATGGCTACACCTTC
CASSLPTTGNYGYTF
>NA|NA|TRBV14|TRBJ2-7
TGTGCCAGCAGCCAAGAAGAGGGTTCCTACGAGCAGTACTTC
CASSQEEGSYEQYF
>TRBD2|NA|TRBV9|TRBJ2-5
TGTGCCAGCAGCGTAGTTAGCGGGGGACAAGAGACCCAGTACTTC
CASSVVSGGQETQYF
>TRBD2|NA|TRBV30|TRBJ2-1
TGTGCCTGGATGGTAGGGAGGGCCGAGGCCCAGTTCTTC
CAWMVGRAEAQFF
>TRBD2|few|TRBV4-3|TRBJ2-1
TGCGCCAGCAGCCAGACACTAGCGGGAGAAGGCAATGAGCAGTTCTTC
CASSQTLAGEGNEQFF
>NA|NA|TRBV19|TRBJ1-4
TGTGCCAGTAAGGGGGTCGGACTCCTCAATGAAAAACTGTTTTTT
CASKGVGLLNEKLFF
>TRBD1|NA|TRBV27|TRBJ1-1
TGTGCCAGCAGCCCGGACAGGGCGAACACTGAAGCTTTCTTT
CASSPDRANTEAFF
>TRBD2|NA|TRBV5-8|TRBJ2-7
TGTGCCAGCAGCTCCCGACTAGCGGGAGGGGGCGAGCAGTACTTC
CASSSRLAGGGEQYF
>NA|NA|TRBV5-1|TRBJ1-4
TGCGCCAGCAGCTTCAGGGCACCTAATGAAAAACTGTTTTTT
CASSFRAPNEKLFF
>TRBD1|NA|TRBV5-1|TRBJ1-4
TGCGCCAGCAGCTACAGGGGTGAGGGCGAAAAACTGTTTTTT
CASSYRGEGEKLFF
>NA|NA|TRBV19|TRBJ1-2
TGTGCCAGTAGTCTGGGGGGAGGGGACTATGGCTACACCTTC
CASSLGGGDYGYTF
>TRBD1|NA|TRBV20-1|TRBJ1-2
TGCAGCGCCGACAGGGGAAATGGCTACACCTTC
CSADRGNGYTF
>TRBD1|NA|TRBV14|TRBJ1-4
TGTGCCAGCAGCCAAACCAGGGGGTTCTCAACTAATGAAAAACTGTTTTTT
CASSQTRGFSTNEKLFF
>NA|NA|TRBV18|TRBJ1-2
TGTGCCAGCTCACCACCGCCAGGGGAAAACTATGGCTACACCTTC
CASSPPPGENYGYTF
>TRBD2|NA|TRBV7-9|TRBJ2-7
TGTGCCAGCAGCTTAGACGGACTAGCGGGGACTCGCTCCGAGCAGTACTTC
CASSLDGLAGTRSEQYF
>TRBD2|NA|TRBV29-1|TRBJ2-1
TGCAGCGTTGAGGCTAGCGGACATAGCTCCTACAATGAGCAGTTCTTC
CSVEASGHSSYNEQFF
>TRBD2|NA|TRBV5-6|TRBJ2-3
TGTGCCAGCAGCTGGGGACTAGCGGGCGACACAGATACGCAGTATTTT
CASSWGLAGDTDTQYF
>TRBD2|once|TRBV7-7|TRBJ2-7
TGTGCCAGCAGCTTAAGCGGGAGCCAAGGGGACGAGCAGTACTTC
CASSLSGSQGDEQYF
>TRBD1|NA|TRBV28|TRBJ1-2
TGTGCCAGCGGTAACCAACAGGGGGATCCTTATGGCTACACCTTC
CASGNQQGDPYGYTF
>NA|NA|TRBV9|TRBJ2-7
TGTGCCAGCAGCCCAGCGGTACTACCGTACGAGCAGTACTTC
CASSPAVLPYEQYF
>NA|NA|TRBV30|TRBJ2-1
TGTGCCTGGAGTATTAGCGGTGAGCAGTTCTTC
CAWSISGEQFF
>TRBD1|NA|TRBV5-1|TRBJ1-3
TGCGCCAGCTGCGAGGGGGCATCTGGAAACACCATATATTTT
CASCEGASGNTIYF
>NA|NA|TRBV19|TRBJ2-5
TGTGCCAGTAGGTTCGGGGAGCAAGAGACCCAGTACTTC
CASRFGEQETQYF
>NA|NA|TRBV13|TRBJ1-5
TGTGCCAGCAGCTTTTCAAATCAGCCCCAGCATTTT
CASSFSNQPQHF
>NA|NA|TRBV2|TRBJ2-1
TGTGCCAGCAGTCCTTACAATGAGCAGTTCTTC
CASSPYNEQFF
>NA|NA|TRBV13|TRBJ2-2
TGTGCCAGCAGCTTAGGCCTGGCAGCGAACACCGGGGAGCTGTTTTTT
CASSLGLAANTGELFF
>NA|NA|TRBV2|TRBJ1-6
TGTGCCAGCAGTGACTTTAGCTCCTATAATTCACCCCTCCACTTT
CASSDFSSYNSPLHF
>NA|once|TRBV29-1|TRBJ1-5
TGCAGCGTTTGGGGAGGGACGGGGCCCCAGCATTTT
CSVWGGTGPQHF
>TRBD2|NA|TRBV18|TRBJ2-1
TGTGCCAGCTCACCTCCACCGGGACTAGCGGGAGCGGAGCAGTTCTTC
CASSPPPGLAGAEQFF
>TRBD2|NA|TRBV9|TRBJ2-2
TGTGCCAGCGCCAAAAGCGGGAGTGTCACCGGGGAGCTGTTTTTT
CASAKSGSVTGELFF
>TRBD1|NA|TRBV28|TRBJ1-2
TGTGCCAGCAGGTTGACAGGGGGCGCTAAGGGCTACACCTTC
CASRLTGGAKGYTF
>TRBD1|NA|TRBV6-1|TRBJ2-7
TGTGCCAGCTCCCGCTCCGGGACAGGGAGTCACGAGCAGTACTTC
CASSRSGTGSHEQYF
>TRBD1|NA|TRBV28|TRBJ2-1
TGTGCCAGCAGTTTTCTCGGACAGGGTTTTCTCCTCGATGAGCAGTTCTTC
CASSFLGQGFLLDEQFF
>NA|NA|TRBV5-1|TRBJ2-7
TGCGCCAGCAGCTTGGGTATAGGGGCTTACGAGCAGTACTTC
CASSLGIGAYEQYF
>NA|NA|TRBV27|TRBJ2-7
TGTGCCACAGGGGCCGCTATCCCCTACGAGCAGTACTTC
CATGAAIPYEQYF
>NA|NA|TRBV5-8|TRBJ1-4
TGTGCCAGCTTCTTGGGGAGCCATAATGAAAAACTGTTTTTT
CASFLGSHNEKLFF
>NA|few|TRBV7-8|TRBJ1-2
TGTGCCAGCAGCTTAGGACAGTCTAGCTATGGCTACACCTTC
CASSLGQSSYGYTF
>NA|NA|TRBV28|TRBJ2-7
TGTGCCAGCAGTTTACGGGACTTAAGCTCCTACGAGCAGTACTTC
CASSLRDLSSYEQYF